This TCR beta chain appears in the sequencing data of a study of blood T cell repertoires in COVID-19. Deletions cut 3 bases from V and 4 bases from J, with 6 bases between. The CDR3 runs to 13 residues. Here immunoSEQ multiplex PCR was the method, and the copy in TCRdb shows in-frame clones only, minus some. This table holds around 140,000 clones, roughly 84% found once. Sequencing was done on a sample of peripheral blood. This chain joins TRBV12-3 or TRBV12-4 and TRBJ1-4; D is possibly TRBD1 (5 bases). This receptor was taken from a human donor in a cohort sampled during active COVID-19. For the CDR3, the DNA is TGTGCCAGCAGTTTGCAGGGTAATGAAAAACTGTTTTTT. Protein: CASSLQGNEKLFF.